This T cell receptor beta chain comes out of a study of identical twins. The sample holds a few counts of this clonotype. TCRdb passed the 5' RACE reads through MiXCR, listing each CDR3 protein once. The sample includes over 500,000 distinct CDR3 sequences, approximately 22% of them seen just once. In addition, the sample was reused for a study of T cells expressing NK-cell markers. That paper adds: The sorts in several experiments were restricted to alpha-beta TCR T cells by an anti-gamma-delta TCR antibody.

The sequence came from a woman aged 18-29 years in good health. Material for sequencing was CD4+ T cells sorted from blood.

For the CDR3, the DNA is TGTGCCAGCAGTTTTAGCGGGTCTTACACAGATACGCAGTATTTT. It yields the protein CASSFSGSYTDTQYF. The rearrangement links TRBV12-3 or TRBV12-4 to TRBJ2-3; 7 nucleotides match TRBD2. J was trimmed by 2 bases and V by 3 bases; bases with no gene match: 5. CDR3 length equals 15 residues.